Following are 30 T cell receptor beta chains from one sample sequenced in a study of OX40 agonist ivuxolimab in advanced cancers. Assay used: immunoSEQ multiplex PCR; TCRdb lists only in-frame clones, some missing. The table lists 30,000 to 45,000 clones, 65% to 85% of them singletons. Source: CD4+ or CD8+ T cells sorted from blood, taken in a trial of the OX40 agonist ivuxolimab. The receptors were sampled from an adult with an advanced solid tumor such as melanoma, head and neck, liver or kidney cancer.

This clone came up a few times. The chain joins TRBV10-3 to TRBJ2-5; no firm D call. Germline values: CDR1 ENHRY, CDR2 SYGVKD. V lost 4 bases to trimming and J lost 4 bases, with 10 bases between them. This CDR3 is built from 13 residues. The CDR3 sequence is CAISGQGGETQYF. The CDR3 DNA sequence: TGTGCCATCAGTGGGCAAGGTGGAGAGACCCAGTACTTC.

Written as DNA, the CDR3 is TGTGCCAGTAGTATCACGCGTCAGGGGATCGATGGCTACACCTTC. Protein sequence: CASSITRQGIDGYTF. This rearrangement joins TRBV19 to TRBJ1-2; perhaps TRBD1 as D (6 bases). The V end was cut by 3 bases, the J end by 6 bases, with 17 bases between. This CDR3 is built from 15 residues. CDR1 is LNHDA, CDR2 SQIVND, per germline (reference sequence).

The chain employs TRBV12-2 and TRBJ2-3; TRBD2 is taken as the D call from the table, unchecked against the DNA. TRBV12-2 is classified as a pseudogene. The CDR3 covers 24 residues. In DNA, the CDR3 is TGTGCAAGTCACATCCTGCTTGTCTTGGGAGCGGATAGCGGGGTAGTGAAGTTATTGGATACGCAGTATTTT. Its translation is CASHILLVLGADSGVVKLLDTQYF.

V gene TRBV6-4 combines with J gene TRBJ2-2; the match to TRBD1 covers 8 bases. The ends lost 5 bases at V and 5 bases at J; junction bases unmatched: 1. Germline values: CDR1 MRHNA, CDR2 SNTAGT. CDR3 length equals 13 residues. CDR3 region: CASSRQGTGELFF. In DNA form, the CDR3 reads TGTGCCAGCAGTCGACAGGGGACCGGGGAGCTGTTTTTT.

The V gene is TRBV5-1, the J gene TRBJ2-6; D is ambiguous. There are 15 residues in the CDR3. From germline, CDR1 is SGHRS and CDR2 YFSETQ. V was cut by 1 base and J by 0 bases, with 5 bases left in between. This chain's CDR3 is CASSLWVSGANVLTF. DNA of the CDR3: TGCGCCAGCAGCTTGTGGGTCTCTGGGGCCAACGTCCTGACTTTC.

The V call is TRBV5-1, the J call TRBJ2-1; possible D gene TRBD2, 5 bases. Trimming left V 4 bases short and J 2 bases short, with 16 bases between. The V gene's germline CDR1 is SGHRS and CDR2 YFSETQ. This CDR3 has 16 residues. DNA for the CDR3: TGCGCCAGCAGCAGCGGACCCGGGGAAACCTACAATGAGCAGTTCTTC. This sequence encodes CASSSGPGETYNEQFF.

The rearrangement uses TRBV6-6 and TRBJ2-7; D not certain. The germline CDR1 and CDR2 sequences are MNHNY and SVGAGI (reference sequence). Trimming took 0 bases from V and 0 from J, leaving 9 bases between them. This CDR3 is 15 amino acids long. The CDR3 spells CASSYSADHSYEQYF. Here the CDR3 DNA reads TGTGCCAGCAGTTACTCGGCTGACCACTCCTACGAGCAGTACTTC.

This chain links TRBV28 with TRBJ2-1; D gene ambiguous. Germline V gives CDR1 MDHEN, CDR2 SYDVKM. This CDR3 contains 13 residues. Written as DNA, the CDR3 is TGTACTTCAGCCCCCCAAGGAGTGAATGAGCAGTTCTTC. Protein product: CTSAPQGVNEQFF.

The chain combines TRBV5-4 with TRBJ1-1, with D unclear. Germline CDR1 reads SGHNT; CDR2 reads YYREEE (reference sequence). V dropped 1 base and J dropped 5 bases, with 15 bases sitting between them. The CDR3 totals 15 residues. The CDR3 loop is CASSLKKGVGTEAFF. The CDR3 nucleotides are TGTGCCAGCAGCTTGAAGAAGGGAGTAGGGACTGAAGCTTTCTTT.

The rearrangement links TRBV9 to TRBJ1-6; TRBD1 matches at 9 bases. V lost 4 bases and J lost 6; bases outside the gene matches: 5. The CDR3 has 15 amino acids. CDR1 SGDLS and CDR2 YYNGEE come from the germline V gene. The CDR3 here is CASSPRTGVNSPLHF. The CDR3 bases are TGTGCCAGCAGCCCCCGGACAGGGGTTAATTCACCCCTCCACTTT.

The genes are TRBV5-6 and TRBJ1-5, with D possibly matching TRBD1 (5 bases). Between the trimmed V and J ends, which lost 1 base and 3 bases, there was a span of 17 bases. The CDR3 extends over 17 amino acids. Germline V gene lookup returns CDR1 SGHDT and CDR2 YYEEEE. CDR3 sequence (DNA): TGTGCCAGCAGCTTGAGTTCGGACATCGATAACAATCAGCCCCAGCATTTT. This sequence encodes CASSLSSDIDNNQPQHF.

The chain uses TRBV28 and TRBJ1-2, with 7 bases matching TRBD1. Losses at the gene ends were 6 bases for V and 4 bases for J; bases not matched to a gene: 8. Germline lookup yields CDR1 MDHEN and CDR2 SYDVKM. This CDR3 comprises 14 residues. The CDR3 region has the DNA TGTGCCAGCAGGATCGGCCGGGACAGCTATGGCTACACCTTC. It is translated as CASRIGRDSYGYTF.

Note on this clone: Other DNA sequences of this sample code for an identical CDR3. The chain uses TRBV7-9 and TRBJ1-4; D unresolved. Trimming took 0 bases from V and 12 from J, leaving 5 bases between them. Germline loops: CDR1 SEHNR, CDR2 FQNEAQ (reference sequence). This CDR3 has 11 residues. The CDR3 nucleotides read TGTGCCAGCAGCTTAGCTGGGCAACTGTTTTTT. Residues: CASSLAGQLFF.

The rearrangement uses TRBV18 and TRBJ2-1; maybe TRBD2 (6 bases). The CDR3 spans 15 residues. With 9 bases removed from V and 1 base from J, the gap between germline ends came to 16 bases. Germline V gene data show CDR1 as KGHSH and CDR2 as LQKENI. DNA for the CDR3: TGTGCCAGTGCCGGGCTGGGAGGTTCCTACAATGAGCAGTTCTTC. It specifies CASAGLGGSYNEQFF.

This chain joins TRBV29-1 and TRBJ2-7; D is perhaps TRBD2 (5 bases). Between the trimmed V and J ends, which lost 4 bases and 1 base, there was a span of 8 bases. Germline V CDR1 and CDR2: SQVTM, ANQGSEA. The CDR3 loop spans 12 amino acids. The CDR3 loop reads CSVGGISYEQYF. Here the CDR3 DNA reads TGCAGCGTTGGAGGGATTTCCTACGAGCAGTACTTC.

The genes are TRBV10-3 and TRBJ1-1; 7 bases agree with TRBD1. The length of the CDR3 is 15 residues. The V segment lost 5 bases and the J segment 6 bases; nucleotides outside the gene matches: 12. The germline gives CDR1 ENHRY, CDR2 SYGVKD. The CDR3 DNA follows: TGTGCCATCAGTCCAGATAGACAGGGCCATCCTGAAGCTTTCTTT. Amino acid sequence: CAISPDRQGHPEAFF.

This clone showed up just a few times. The genes are TRBV14 and TRBJ2-1, with D unclear. The CDR3 runs to 17 residues. Trimming left V 4 bases short and J 4 bases short, with 20 bases between. Per germline, CDR1 SGHDN and CDR2 FVKESK. The CDR3 reads CASSPSSLVWLYNEQFF. The DNA of the CDR3 is TGTGCCAGCAGCCCCAGCTCCCTTGTCTGGCTTTACAATGAGCAGTTCTTC.

This clone was seen only a few times. The chain uses TRBV19 and TRBJ1-6, with a weak D call TRBD1 (5 bases). The CDR3 extends over 14 amino acids. CDR1 LNHDA and CDR2 SQIVND come from the germline V gene (reference sequence). V lost 5 bases, J lost 7 bases, and 12 bases lay in between. This CDR3 is CASSGEGWNSPLHF. CDR3 DNA: TGTGCCAGTAGTGGTGAGGGGTGGAATTCACCCCTCCACTTT.

The gene calls are TRBV7-2 and TRBJ1-1, with D possibly matching TRBD1 (5 bases). Deletions cut 7 bases from V and 5 bases from J, with 11 bases between. Per the germline V gene, CDR1 is SGHTA and CDR2 is FQGNSA. The CDR3 is 12 residues long. The CDR3 loop reads CASTRAPTEAFF. The CDR3 coding sequence is TGTGCCAGCACCAGGGCGCCGACTGAAGCTTTCTTT.

This chain connects TRBV7-7 to TRBJ2-6; D is uncertain. V was pared by 6 bases and J by 0 bases, with 3 bases between. Germline loops: CDR1 SSHAT, CDR2 FNYEAQ (reference sequence). CDR3 length: 13 amino acids. CDR3 loop: CASRPSGANVLTF. The CDR3 nucleotides read TGTGCCAGCAGACCCTCTGGGGCCAACGTCCTGACTTTC.

The V and J genes are TRBV19 and TRBJ2-5, with TRBD2 matching 8 bases. From germline, CDR1 is LNHDA and CDR2 SQIVND (reference sequence). CDR3 length: 17 amino acids. Trimming at V came to 2 bases and at J to 5 bases, leaving 13 bases not matched to a gene. CDR3 sequence (DNA): TGTGCCAGTAGTATATTTGGCGGGGGGACCTTCGGCGAGACCCAGTACTTC. As protein: CASSIFGGGTFGETQYF.

V is TRBV4-2 and J is TRBJ1-2, with 7 nucleotides matching TRBD1. The germline V gene encodes CDR1 LGHNA and CDR2 YNFKEQ. This CDR3 has 14 residues. Germline trimming cut 4 bases from V and 4 bases from J; bases unmatched to any gene: 6. The CDR3 loop is CASSPQGGSYGYTF. The CDR3 nucleotides are TGTGCCAGCAGCCCCCAGGGGGGTAGCTATGGCTACACCTTC.

The chain joins TRBV7-3 to TRBJ2-7, with D perhaps being TRBD1 or TRBD2 (5 bases each). Trimming took 5 bases from V and 6 from J, leaving 23 bases between them. In germline, CDR1 is SGHTA, CDR2 FQGTGA. This CDR3 spans 16 amino acids. The CDR3 region is CASSDQGVGVLSEQYF. DNA of the CDR3: TGTGCCAGCAGCGACCAGGGAGTGGGAGTCTTGAGCGAGCAGTACTTC.

J is TRBJ1-1 and V is TRBV30; weak D call: TRBD1 (6 bases). In germline, CDR1 is GTSNPN, CDR2 SVGIG (reference sequence). V gave up 3 bases and J gave up 5 bases, with 22 bases separating them. The length of the CDR3 is 16 residues. This CDR3 reads CAWRVTLGGFRTEAFF. The CDR3 DNA sequence: TGTGCCTGGAGGGTAACCCTAGGGGGATTTCGAACTGAAGCTTTCTTT.

Here the CDR3 reads CASSKRTGGTEAFF. The CDR3, as DNA: TGTGCCAGTAGTAAAAGGACAGGGGGCACTGAAGCTTTCTTT. The chain employs TRBV19 and TRBJ1-1; TRBD1 matches 10 bases. Germline V CDR1 and CDR2: LNHDA, SQIVND (reference sequence). The V and J ends lost 4 bases and 4 bases, in that order; junction bases with no gene match: 3. The CDR3 has 14 amino acids.

V is TRBV6-1 and J is TRBJ2-6; D ambiguous. Germline V gene sequence: CDR1 MNHNS, CDR2 SASEGT. Between the trimmed V and J ends, which lost 6 bases and 0 bases, there was a span of 9 bases. CDR3 length: 15 amino acids. The CDR3: CASRATSSGANVLTF. CDR3 DNA: TGTGCCAGCAGGGCGACCAGCTCTGGGGCCAACGTCCTGACTTTC.

This chain links TRBV6-1 with TRBJ2-5, with D possibly TRBD2 on 5 matching bases. Trimming removed 5 bases at V and 2 bases at J, with 12 bases between. Germline V gene lookup returns CDR1 MNHNS and CDR2 SASEGT. This CDR3 is built from 14 residues. The CDR3 sequence: CASSTIGSQETQYF. The CDR3 region has the DNA TGTGCCAGCAGTACCATAGGGAGTCAAGAGACCCAGTACTTC.

This sequence joins TRBV19 and TRBJ2-3; 9 bases align to TRBD2. This CDR3 region has 18 residues. Germline V lookup: CDR1 LNHDA, CDR2 SQIVND (reference sequence). With 5 bases clipped from V and 2 bases from J, the junction kept 14 bases outside the gene matches. The DNA of the CDR3 is TGTGCCAGTAGTCCGTTAACAAGTGGCGGGGGGGACACAGATACGCAGTATTTT. Its protein product is CASSPLTSGGGDTDTQYF.

The gene calls are TRBV19 and TRBJ1-2; D remains ambiguous. Between the trimmed V and J ends, which lost 6 bases and 3 bases, there was a span of 17 bases. CDR1 is LNHDA and CDR2 is SQIVND in the germline V gene (reference sequence). The CDR3 loop spans 15 amino acids. The CDR3 reads CASRPRLREDYGYTF. CDR3 nucleotides: TGTGCCAGTAGGCCCAGGTTGAGAGAGGACTATGGCTACACCTTC.

The V call is TRBV25-1, the J call TRBJ2-2; 8 bases fit TRBD1. This CDR3 is built from 13 residues. CDR1 and CDR2 from the germline V gene are MGHDK and SYGVNS. Trimming took 3 bases from V and 7 from J; bases not matched to a gene: 1. The CDR3, as DNA: TGTGCCAGCAGTGACAGGGGGCGCGGGGAGCTGTTTTTT. Encoded protein: CASSDRGRGELFF.